This passage covers 15 T cell receptor beta chains from one sample sequenced in a study of cytomegalovirus exposure and HLA in healthy donors (TCRdb year 2017). The library was produced with the immunoSEQ multiplex PCR assay. For the multiplex PCR, a mixture combining 60 forward primers for TCR Vbeta segments and 13 reverse primers for TCR Jbeta segments was used. In TCRdb, the immuneACCESS table is reduced to in-frame sequences with V and J assigned. These tables do not hold every clone; where another copy was compared, an unresolved V gene accounts for under half, and the others remain unexplained. The table for this sample lists more than 80,000 clones; approximately 82% of them were counted only once. Of the sample, 2% to 3% falls within the top ten clones. Specimen: PBMCs. These receptors were collected from a man between 40 and 49 years old in good health and CMV-seronegative.

This clone has only a few counts. The J gene is TRBJ1-1, the V gene TRBV2; D possibly corresponds to TRBD1 (6 bases). The CDR3 has 17 amino acids. Germline-derived CDR1 and CDR2 are SNHLY and FYNNEI. V lost 5 bases, J lost 5 bases, and 24 bases lay in between. CDR3 DNA sequence: TGTGCCAGCAGTCTTACCTCCGCAGGGGAAGGGGGAACTGAAGCTTTCTTT. As protein: CASSLTSAGEGGTEAFF.

The chain joins TRBV29-1 to TRBJ1-2; perhaps TRBD1 as D (6 bases). Trimming shortened V by 4 bases and J by 2 bases, and 11 bases separated the two germline ends. The CDR3 is 13 residues long. Germline V CDR1 and CDR2: SQVTM, ANQGSEA. The CDR3 loop is CSVGVDRNYGYTF. CDR3 coding DNA: TGCAGCGTTGGAGTAGACAGGAACTATGGCTACACCTTC.

The rearrangement uses TRBV27 and TRBJ2-3; D perhaps matches TRBD2 (6 bases). Trimming removed 8 bases at V and 4 bases at J, with 13 bases between. CDR3 length equals 13 residues. Looked up from germline, CDR1 is MNHEY and CDR2 is SMNVEV (reference sequence). Here the CDR3 reads CASHPSGADTQYF. Here the CDR3 DNA reads TGTGCCAGCCACCCCTCGGGGGCAGATACGCAGTATTTT.

The chain has TRBV7-2 and TRBJ2-7; possibly TRBD2 for D (6 bases). Trimming took off 3 bases at V and 2 bases at J, with 11 bases between the two ends. CDR1 and CDR2 from the germline V gene are SGHTA and FQGNSA. This CDR3 is built from 14 residues. CDR3 in amino acids: CASSFPEGPYEQYF. The CDR3 nucleotides are TGTGCCAGCAGCTTCCCGGAGGGGCCCTACGAGCAGTACTTC.

The V gene is TRBV19, the J gene TRBJ1-6; 7 bases agree with TRBD1. The CDR3 extends over 15 amino acids. Germline V gene sequence: CDR1 LNHDA, CDR2 SQIVND (reference sequence). Trimming took 4 bases from V and 6 from J; bases not matched to a gene: 6. The CDR3 DNA reads TGTGCCAGTAGTACAGGGGCAGGGGGTAATTCACCCCTCCACTTT. Encoded protein: CASSTGAGGNSPLHF. Full variable domain (missing parts from reference TRBV19 and TRBJ1-6): DGGITQSPKYLFRKEGQNVTLSCEQNLNHDAMYWYRQDPGQGLRLIYYSQIVNDFQKGDIAEGYSVSREKKESFPLTVTSAQKNPTAFYLCASSTGAGGNSPLHFGNGTRLTVT.

The chain employs TRBV2 and TRBJ2-5; no clear D gene. Germline values: CDR1 SNHLY, CDR2 FYNNEI. This CDR3 comprises 14 residues. V was pared by 3 bases and J by 7 bases, with 15 bases between. CDR3 sequence (DNA): TGTGCCAGCAGTGAGTTAGTCCTCGGCGGGACCCAGTACTTC. Residues: CASSELVLGGTQYF.

There are a few counts of this clone. The CDR3 reads CASSEARAGGQPQHF. CDR3 sequence (DNA): TGTGCCAGCAGTGAAGCGCGGGCAGGGGGACAGCCCCAGCATTTT. V and J are TRBV6-1 and TRBJ1-5, with TRBD1 identical over 7 bases. CDR1 MNHNS and CDR2 SASEGT come from the germline V gene. The V segment lost 0 bases and the J segment 7 bases; nucleotides outside the gene matches: 6. The CDR3 sequence is 15 residues long.

This clone appeared a few times. This chain connects TRBV19 to TRBJ2-2; D remains ambiguous. Between the trimmed V and J ends, which lost 5 bases and 3 bases, there was a span of 10 bases. Germline values: CDR1 LNHDA, CDR2 SQIVND (reference sequence). The CDR3 totals 14 residues. The CDR3 spells CASSRHPDTGELFF. DNA for the CDR3: TGTGCCAGTAGTCGACACCCGGACACCGGGGAGCTGTTTTTT.

V gene TRBV5-4 combines with J gene TRBJ2-3; 7 bases line up with TRBD2. Trimming cost V 4 bases and J 1 base; bases outside gene matches: 9. Germline CDR1 is SGHNT and CDR2 is YYREEE (reference sequence). The CDR3 runs 16 residues. The CDR3 region is CASSQERGSGTDTQYF. CDR3 DNA: TGTGCCAGCAGCCAGGAGCGGGGTTCGGGCACAGATACGCAGTATTTT.

This clone has only a few counts. The gene calls are TRBV5-1 and TRBJ2-2, with 7 bases matching TRBD2. Trimming took 4 bases from V and 1 from J; bases not matched to a gene: 16. CDR1 and CDR2 (germline): SGHRS, YFSETQ. This CDR3 spans 19 amino acids. The CDR3 spells CASSRLRGVAEMNTGELFF. Written as DNA, the CDR3 is TGCGCCAGCAGCAGACTCCGGGGGGTAGCGGAGATGAACACCGGGGAGCTGTTTTTT.

The chain combines TRBV6-4 with TRBJ2-7; TRBD2 aligns across 7 bases. Trimming removed 5 bases from V and 5 bases from J; junction bases left unmatched: 12. CDR1 is MRHNA and CDR2 is SNTAGT in the germline V gene. This CDR3 is 15 amino acids long. The CDR3 nucleotides read TGTGCCAGCAGTCAAGGGAGCGGGGCTTCCCACGAGCAGTACTTC. Translation: CASSQGSGASHEQYF.

This rearrangement joins TRBV19 to TRBJ2-2; no firm D call. The length of the CDR3 is 11 residues. The V gene's germline CDR1 is LNHDA and CDR2 SQIVND (reference sequence). CDR3 bases: TGTGTTACAGCGAACACCGGGGAGCTGTTTTTT. Translating gives CVTANTGELFF.

The chain carries TRBV7-9 and TRBJ2-1; D is perhaps TRBD1 (6 bases). The length of the CDR3 is 13 residues. The germline gives CDR1 SEHNR, CDR2 FQNEAQ (reference sequence). V lost 5 bases to trimming and J lost 13 bases, with 18 bases between them. In DNA, the CDR3 is TGTGCCAGCAGCGCATATGACAGGTCCGGCCAGTTCTTC. This encodes CASSAYDRSGQFF.

The chain employs TRBV5-6 and TRBJ2-5, with D possibly matching TRBD2 (6 bases). Germline V gene data show CDR1 as SGHDT and CDR2 as YYEEEE. V lost 5 bases, J lost 5 bases, and 16 bases lay in between. The CDR3 length is 14 residues. CDR3 region: CASRTGTVRETQYF. The CDR3 DNA is TGTGCCAGCAGGACTGGGACTGTCAGGGAGACCCAGTACTTC.

The chain carries TRBV7-2 and TRBJ2-5; 11 bases align to TRBD2. With V trimmed by 1 base and J by 2 bases, 3 bases remained unmatched. The CDR3 runs to 16 residues. The germline V gene has CDR1 SGHTA and CDR2 FQGNSA. CDR3 region: CASSLVAGGPQETQYF. The DNA of the CDR3 is TGTGCCAGCAGCTTAGTAGCGGGGGGGCCTCAAGAGACCCAGTACTTC.